The next 2 T cell receptor beta chains were all read from a single sample in a study of T cell responses to AZD1222 COVID-19 vaccine. The method was immunoSEQ multiplex PCR; TCRdb's version includes in-frame clones alone and lacks a portion of them. The sample carries 95,000 to 150,000 clones, 70% to 90% recorded once. The source material was peripheral blood, sampled on day 0 of AZD1222 vaccination. The receptors stem from an adult in good health.

The chain combines TRBV20-1 with TRBJ2-3, with D unclear. V lost 6 bases and J lost 1, with 2 bases in between. CDR3 length: 10 amino acids. From germline, CDR1 is DFQATT and CDR2 SNEGSKA (reference sequence). CDR3 bases: TGCAGTGCAGGCACAGATACGCAGTATTTT. Its translation is CSAGTDTQYF.

V gene TRBV9 combines with J gene TRBJ2-1, with a possible D match to TRBD2 (5 bases). Germline values: CDR1 SGDLS, CDR2 YYNGEE. V was trimmed by 0 bases and J by 1 base, leaving 5 bases between them. This CDR3 region has 14 residues. CDR3 bases: TGTGCCAGCAGCGTAGCGGGGTCCTACAATGAGCAGTTCTTC. This codes for CASSVAGSYNEQFF.